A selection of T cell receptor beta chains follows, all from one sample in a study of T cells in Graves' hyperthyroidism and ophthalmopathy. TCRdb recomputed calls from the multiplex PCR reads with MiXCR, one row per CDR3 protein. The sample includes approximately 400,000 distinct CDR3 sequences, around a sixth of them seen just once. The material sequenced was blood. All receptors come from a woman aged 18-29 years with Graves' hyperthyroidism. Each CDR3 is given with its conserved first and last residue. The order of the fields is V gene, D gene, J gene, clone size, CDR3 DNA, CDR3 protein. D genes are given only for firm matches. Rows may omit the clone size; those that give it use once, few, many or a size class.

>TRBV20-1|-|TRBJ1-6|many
TGCAGTGCTATGAGCAGCTCCTATAATTCACCCCTCCACTTT
CSAMSSSYNSPLHF
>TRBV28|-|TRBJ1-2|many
TGTGCCACCAGTTTAGACAGCTATGGCTACACCTTC
CATSLDSYGYTF
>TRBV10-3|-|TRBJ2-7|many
TGTGCCATCAGGGACTCCTACGAGCAGTACTTC
CAIRDSYEQYF
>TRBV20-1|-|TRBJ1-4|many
TGCAGTGCCAGAGGGACATTGAATGAAAAACTGTTTTTT
CSARGTLNEKLFF
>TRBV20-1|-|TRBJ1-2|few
TGCAGTGCGAAAAAAACAGGGTACCCCAACTATGGCTACACCTTC
CSAKKTGYPNYGYTF
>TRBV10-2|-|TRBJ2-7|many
TGCGCCAGCCTTGGACAAGACGTTTCCGTCTACGAGCAGTACTTC
CASLGQDVSVYEQYF
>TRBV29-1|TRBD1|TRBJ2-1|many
TGCAGCGGCGCCCGGGACAGGGCCAATGAGCAGTTCTTC
CSGARDRANEQFF
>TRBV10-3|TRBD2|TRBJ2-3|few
TGTGCCATCAGTGCTTCGTGGGCGGGAGGGACGAATACGCAGTATTTT
CAISASWAGGTNTQYF
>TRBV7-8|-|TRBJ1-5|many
TGTGCCAGCAGCTATGGCGTACAGGCGGGTCAGCCCCAGCATTTT
CASSYGVQAGQPQHF
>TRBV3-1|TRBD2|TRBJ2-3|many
TGTGCCAGCAGCCAAGCCGGGCGGACTAGCGCAGATACGCAGTATTTT
CASSQAGRTSADTQYF
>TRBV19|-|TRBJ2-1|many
TGTGCCAGTAGTACCCGCCGGGAGCGGACTTACAATGAGCAGTTCTTC
CASSTRRERTYNEQFF
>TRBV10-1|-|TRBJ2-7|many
TGCGCCAGCAGCCGGGACCTAAAGGACGAGCAGTACTTC
CASSRDLKDEQYF
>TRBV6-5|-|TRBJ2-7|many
TGTGCCAGCAGTTACGTCCGCCCGCTGGGGGAGCAGTACTTC
CASSYVRPLGEQYF
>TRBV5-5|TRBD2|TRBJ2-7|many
TGTGCCAGCCGACCTAGCGGGAGGAACGAGCAGTACTTC
CASRPSGRNEQYF
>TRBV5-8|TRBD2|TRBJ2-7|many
TGTGCCAGCAGCTTGTCCTTAGCGGGAGGAGGGGGGTCATGGGAGCAGTACTTC
CASSLSLAGGGGSWEQYF
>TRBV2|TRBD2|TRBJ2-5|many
TGTGCCAGCATGACAGGAGCGGGGGTCCAAGAGACCCAGTACTTC
CASMTGAGVQETQYF
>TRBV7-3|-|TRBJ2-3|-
TGTGCCAGCAGCTTAAGACGAGTGGGGCTGGGAGATACGCAGTATTTT
CASSLRRVGLGDTQYF
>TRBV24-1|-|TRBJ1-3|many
TGTGCCACCAGTGATGCAGGGCAGTTGGCCTCTGGAAACACCATATATTTT
CATSDAGQLASGNTIYF
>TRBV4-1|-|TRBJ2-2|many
TGCGCCAGCAGCCAAGCTTTTACCGGGGAGCTGTTTTTT
CASSQAFTGELFF
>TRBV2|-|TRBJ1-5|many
TGTGCCAGCAGTGAATCGGTCGTGGCGGCCCAGCATTTT
CASSESVVAAQHF
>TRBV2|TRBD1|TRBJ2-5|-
TGTGCCAGCAGTGGATTCGGAGACAGGGGGCTCCCGGAGACCCAGTACTTC
CASSGFGDRGLPETQYF
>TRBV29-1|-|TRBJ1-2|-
TGCAGCGTTGAAGATATGGGCTACACCTTC
CSVEDMGYTF
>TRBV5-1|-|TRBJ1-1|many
TGCGCCAGCAGCTTGGCCGCGGGGTACCCTGAAGCTTTCTTT
CASSLAAGYPEAFF
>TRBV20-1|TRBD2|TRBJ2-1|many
TGCAGTGCTAGAGCAACCGGGGGGGGTTCCTACAATGAGCAGTTCTTC
CSARATGGGSYNEQFF
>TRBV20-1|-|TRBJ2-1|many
TGCAGTGCTAGGGTCCCAGGGGCCTACAATGAGCAGTTCTTC
CSARVPGAYNEQFF
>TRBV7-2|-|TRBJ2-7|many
TGTGCCAGCAGCCCAGCCAGGCCCTACGAGCAGTACTTC
CASSPARPYEQYF
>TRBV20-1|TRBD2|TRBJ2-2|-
TGCAGTGCTAGATCGACTAGCGGGAGGACCGGGGAGCTGTTTTTT
CSARSTSGRTGELFF
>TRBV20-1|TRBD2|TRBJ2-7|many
TGCAGTGCGGGCGGGAGGGAAGACGAGCAGTACTTC
CSAGGREDEQYF
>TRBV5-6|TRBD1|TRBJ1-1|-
TGTGCCAGCAGCTTCGGGACAGGGCGAGAGAACACTGAAGCTTTCTTT
CASSFGTGRENTEAFF
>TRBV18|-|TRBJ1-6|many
TGTGCCAGCTCACCATCGCAGGGGCTCGATTCACCCCTCCACTTT
CASSPSQGLDSPLHF
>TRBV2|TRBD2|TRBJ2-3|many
TGTGCCAGCAGGGCGGGAGGGTACACAGATACGCAGTATTTT
CASRAGGYTDTQYF
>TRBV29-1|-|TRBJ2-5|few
TGCAGCGTTGGAAAGGGTTTCCCACAAGAGACCCAGTACTTC
CSVGKGFPQETQYF
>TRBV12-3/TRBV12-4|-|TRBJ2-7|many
TGTGCCAGCGGAGTGGCCTACGAGCAGTACTTC
CASGVAYEQYF
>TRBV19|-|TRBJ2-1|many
TGTGCCAGTATTGGCCGCTCGCGAGCCTACAATGAGCAGTTCTTC
CASIGRSRAYNEQFF
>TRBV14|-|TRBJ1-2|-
TGTGCCAGCAGCCACAGCCCCTATGGCTACACCTTC
CASSHSPYGYTF
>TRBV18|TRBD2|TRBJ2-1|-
TGTGCCAGCTCACCAACGTATCTAGCGGGCCACAATGAGCAGTTCTTC
CASSPTYLAGHNEQFF
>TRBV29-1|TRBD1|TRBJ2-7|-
TGCAGCGTTGAAAGGGGGACAGACGAGCAGTACTTC
CSVERGTDEQYF
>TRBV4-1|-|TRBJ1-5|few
TGCGCCAGCAGCTCACGACTCTTGAGGCAGCCCCAGCATTTT
CASSSRLLRQPQHF
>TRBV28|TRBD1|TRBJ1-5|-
TGTGCCAGCACCTCTCCCACAGGGGTCAATCAGCCCCAGCATTTT
CASTSPTGVNQPQHF
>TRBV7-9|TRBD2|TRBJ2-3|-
TGTGCCAGCAGCTCCACGAACCCTACTAGCGGGAGGACAGATACGCAGTATTTT
CASSSTNPTSGRTDTQYF
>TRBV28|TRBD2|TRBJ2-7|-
TGTGCCAGCAGCCAACCCCAGCGGGAGTCGCACTACGAGCAGTACTTC
CASSQPQRESHYEQYF
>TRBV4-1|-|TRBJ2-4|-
TGCGCCAGCAGCCAAGTAGGGTACAAAAACATTCAGTACTTC
CASSQVGYKNIQYF
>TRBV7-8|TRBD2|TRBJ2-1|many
TGTGCCAGCATCCTAGGGGTTCGTGCGGGAGGACGGTTAGATGAGCAGTTCTTC
CASILGVRAGGRLDEQFF
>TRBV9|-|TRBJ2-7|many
TGTGCCAGCAGCGTAGCCCCGGACAGCTACGAGCAGTACTTC
CASSVAPDSYEQYF
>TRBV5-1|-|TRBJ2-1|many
TGCGCCAGCAGCTTGGACGGGGGCGTCTCACTCCACAATGAGCAGTTCTTC
CASSLDGGVSLHNEQFF
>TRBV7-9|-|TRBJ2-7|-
TGTGCCAGCAGCTTTTTGGAGAGATACGAGCAGTACTTC
CASSFLERYEQYF
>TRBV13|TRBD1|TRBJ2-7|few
TGTGCCAGCAGCCCAACAAGTCAAGGGGGCCACGAGCAGTACTTC
CASSPTSQGGHEQYF
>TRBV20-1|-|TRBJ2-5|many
TGCAGTGCTAAACATCGCGACGGCTCTCAGTACTTC
CSAKHRDGSQYF
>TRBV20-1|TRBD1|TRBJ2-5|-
TGCAGTGCTAGAGCCGGGACAGGGGGAAGACGAGAGACCCAGTACTTC
CSARAGTGGRRETQYF
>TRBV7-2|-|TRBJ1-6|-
TGTGCCAGCAGCTCTAGCCCGATTTCACCCCTCCACTTT
CASSSSPISPLHF
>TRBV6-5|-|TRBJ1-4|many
TGTGCCAGCAGTTCTGGCCTTACGTCAACTAATGAAAAACTGTTTTTT
CASSSGLTSTNEKLFF
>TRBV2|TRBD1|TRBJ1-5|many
TGTGCCAGCAGCGGACAGGGAAGCAATCAGCCCCAGCATTTT
CASSGQGSNQPQHF
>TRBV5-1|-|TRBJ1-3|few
TGCGCCAGCAGCTACGGGTCTAACGGGAACACCATATATTTT
CASSYGSNGNTIYF